Listed below are T cell receptor beta chains from one sample, sequenced in a study of response to subunit inactivated influenza vaccine. TCRdb fed the RT-PCR reads into MiXCR, producing one record per CDR3 protein. The profile shows around 710,000 distinct CDR3 sequences, approximately 15% of them singletons. Sample: PBMCs from blood, taken around 15 days before vaccination. These TCRs come from a middle-aged man who received an inactivated influenza vaccine. The CDR3 runs from the conserved cysteine through the conserved F or W. D genes are given only for firm matches. Only some rows state a clone size, as once, few, many or a class for expanded clones.

clone_size j_call d_call v_call cdr3_aa cdr3_nt
few TRBJ1-6 TRBD1 TRBV15 CATSSSGQGNSPLHF TGTGCCACCAGCAGTTCGGGACAGGGAAATTCACCCCTCCACTTT
NA TRBJ2-5 NA TRBV7-2 CASSSWRGSEETQYF TGTGCCAGCAGCTCCTGGCGGGGTTCTGAAGAGACCCAGTACTTC
NA TRBJ2-7 TRBD1 TRBV7-2 CASSSRQGPEQYF TGTGCCAGCAGCTCACGACAGGGCCCCGAGCAGTACTTC
few TRBJ2-2 TRBD2 TRBV4-3 CASSQDQRGFTGELFF TGCGCCAGCAGCCAAGATCAGCGGGGATTCACCGGGGAGCTGTTTTTT
NA TRBJ1-1 NA TRBV7-3 CASSLQPGQNTEAFF TGTGCCAGCAGCTTACAACCGGGACAGAACACTGAAGCTTTCTTT
few TRBJ2-2 NA TRBV2 CASRAGPGGGELFF TGTGCCAGCAGAGCCGGACCCGGTGGGGGGGAGCTGTTTTTT
NA TRBJ2-1 TRBD2 TRBV7-3 CASSFGGRGNEQFF TGTGCCAGCAGCTTTGGCGGGAGAGGGAATGAGCAGTTCTTC
few TRBJ2-7 TRBD1 TRBV10-3 CAISSRDRRYEQYF TGTGCCATCAGCTCCCGGGACAGGCGCTACGAGCAGTACTTC
once TRBJ2-7 TRBD1 TRBV7-7 CASSFLTGGEQYF TGTGCCAGCAGCTTTCTAACAGGGGGAGAGCAGTACTTC
NA TRBJ1-6 NA TRBV7-2 CASSLGAYSPLHF TGTGCCAGCAGCTTAGGGGCCTATTCACCCCTCCACTTT
NA TRBJ2-7 NA TRBV15 CATSRGYQGSSYEQYF TGTGCCACCAGCAGAGGTTATCAGGGGAGCTCCTACGAGCAGTACTTC
NA TRBJ1-1 NA TRBV20-1 CSARGINTEAFF TGCAGTGCTAGGGGAATTAACACTGAAGCTTTCTTT
few TRBJ2-7 NA TRBV12-3/TRBV12-4 CASSLAGTRVGYEQYF TGTGCCAGCAGTTTGGCTGGGACACGCGTTGGGTACGAGCAGTACTTC
few TRBJ2-7 TRBD1 TRBV2 CASKTGALYEQYF TGTGCCAGCAAGACAGGGGCCCTCTACGAGCAGTACTTC
NA TRBJ2-7 TRBD2 TRBV5-6 CASSLRTSGVSYEQYF TGTGCCAGCAGCTTAAGGACTAGCGGAGTTTCCTACGAGCAGTACTTC
many TRBJ1-2 NA TRBV20-1 CSAQALGVDYGYTF TGCAGTGCCCAAGCACTAGGGGTCGACTATGGCTACACCTTC
few TRBJ1-6 NA TRBV7-2 CASSSYLAGSGSPLHF TGTGCCAGCAGCTCCTACCTGGCAGGGAGCGGTTCACCCCTCCACTTT
few TRBJ2-3 TRBD1 TRBV12-3/TRBV12-4 CASTETGGGTDTQYF TGTGCCAGCACAGAGACAGGGGGTGGGACAGATACGCAGTATTTT
NA TRBJ1-2 TRBD1 TRBV4-3 CASSPNSGGGYGYTF TGCGCCAGCAGCCCCAATTCAGGGGGTGGCTATGGCTACACCTTC
once TRBJ1-1 NA TRBV4-1 CASSLLRGFGPEAFF TGCGCCAGCAGCCTTCTGAGGGGGTTCGGACCTGAAGCTTTCTTT
few TRBJ1-1 NA TRBV12-3/TRBV12-4 CASSLLGTTEAFF TGTGCCAGCAGTTTATTGGGAACCACTGAAGCTTTCTTT
NA TRBJ2-7 TRBD1 TRBV29-1 CSARDSGYYEQYF TGCAGCGCCAGGGACAGTGGGTACTACGAGCAGTACTTC
few TRBJ1-2 TRBD1 TRBV10-3 CAISESGTGSRNGYTF TGTGCCATCAGTGAGTCAGGGACAGGGAGTCGGAATGGCTACACCTTC
few TRBJ2-1 TRBD1 TRBV15 CATSITPGQGLNEQFF TGTGCCACCAGCATTACACCGGGACAGGGTTTAAATGAGCAGTTCTTC
NA TRBJ2-5 NA TRBV18 CASSPPSRETQYF TGTGCCAGCTCACCACCCTCCAGGGAGACCCAGTACTTC
few TRBJ2-7 NA TRBV5-1 CASSLGTAADEQYF TGCGCCAGCAGCCTGGGGACGGCCGCCGACGAGCAGTACTTC
few TRBJ1-2 TRBD1 TRBV13 CASRQLRGRGYGYTF TGTGCCAGCAGACAACTCAGGGGGCGGGGCTATGGCTACACCTTC